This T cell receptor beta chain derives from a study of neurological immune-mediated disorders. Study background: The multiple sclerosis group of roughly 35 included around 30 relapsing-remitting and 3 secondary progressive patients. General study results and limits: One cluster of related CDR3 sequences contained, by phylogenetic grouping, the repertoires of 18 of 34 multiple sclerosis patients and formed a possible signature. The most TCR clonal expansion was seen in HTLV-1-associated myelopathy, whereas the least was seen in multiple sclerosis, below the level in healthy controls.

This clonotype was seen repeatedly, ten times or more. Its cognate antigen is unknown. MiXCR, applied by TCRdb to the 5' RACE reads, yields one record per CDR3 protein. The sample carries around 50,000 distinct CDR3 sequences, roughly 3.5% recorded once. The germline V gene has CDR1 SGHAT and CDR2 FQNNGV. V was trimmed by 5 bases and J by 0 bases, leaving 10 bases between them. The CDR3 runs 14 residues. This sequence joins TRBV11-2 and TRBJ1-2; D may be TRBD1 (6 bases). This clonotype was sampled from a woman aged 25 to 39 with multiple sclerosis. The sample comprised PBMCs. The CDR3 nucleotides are TGTGCCAGCAGCAGGACAGCCACTAACTATGGCTACACCTTC. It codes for CASSRTATNYGYTF.